Below, 30 T cell receptor beta chains from the same sample are listed, as sequenced in a study of OX40 agonist ivuxolimab in advanced cancers. The library was produced with the immunoSEQ multiplex PCR assay. TCRdb limited this immuneACCESS table to in-frame rearrangements with V and J called. A share of clones is missing; checked studies link under half to unresolved V genes, and the rest is unexplained. Present in this sample are under 55,000 clones, just under 95% of which were seen just once. More than 20% of the sample rests with the top ten. Material: CD4+ or CD8+ T cells sorted from blood, obtained in a trial of the OX40 agonist ivuxolimab. The receptor source for this set is an adult with an advanced solid tumor such as melanoma, head and neck, liver or kidney cancer.

The table lists this clone with a few counts. The rearrangement links TRBV19 to TRBJ1-5, with 11 bases aligning to TRBD1. CDR3 length: 16 amino acids. V lost 6 bases and J lost 2; bases outside the gene matches: 6. Germline CDR1 and CDR2: LNHDA and SQIVND (reference sequence). The CDR3 loop reads CASSPGTGGGNQPQHF. Written as DNA, the CDR3 is TGTGCCAGTAGCCCCGGGACAGGGGGGGGCAATCAGCCCCAGCATTTT.

The chain couples TRBV2 to TRBJ1-1; D ambiguous. The V end lost 10 bases, the J end lost 2 bases, and 8 bases lay between the germline ends. Germline V gene data show CDR1 as SNHLY and CDR2 as FYNNEI. CDR3 length equals 11 residues. The CDR3 reads CATQLNTEAFF. The CDR3 DNA is TGTGCCACCCAACTCAACACTGAAGCTTTCTTT.

The chain has TRBV29-1 and TRBJ2-1; TRBD2 is a possible D gene (6 bases). Germline CDR1 is SQVTM and CDR2 is ANQGSEA. The CDR3 spans 14 residues. V lost 6 bases and J 7 bases, leaving 19 bases between the germline ends. The CDR3 DNA is TGCAGCGTGTTGGGGACTTGGGATTCTAATGAGCAGTTCTTC. It codes for CSVLGTWDSNEQFF.

V is TRBV4-1 and J is TRBJ2-5; D might be TRBD2 (7 bases). Germline V gives CDR1 MGHRA, CDR2 YSYEKL. The CDR3 covers 16 residues. V lost 1 base to trimming and J lost 3 bases, with 15 bases between them. In DNA, the CDR3 is TGCGCCAGCAGCCAAGTGGTCGGAGGGGGGGAAGAGACCCAGTACTTC. It encodes CASSQVVGGGEETQYF.

The chain carries TRBV27 and TRBJ2-1; possibly TRBD2 for D (7 bases). This CDR3 comprises 16 residues. Germline CDR1 MNHEY, CDR2 SMNVEV (reference sequence). Between the trimmed V and J ends, which lost 7 bases and 1 base, there was a span of 17 bases. CDR3 bases: TGTGCCAGCAACTGGGGGGGCGCAGGGTCCTACAATGAGCAGTTCTTC. Its translation is CASNWGGAGSYNEQFF.

The rearrangement links TRBV30 to TRBJ2-7; TRBD2 might be the D (6 bases). The ends were cut back, 4 bases at V and 3 bases at J, with 10 bases in the middle. In germline, CDR1 is GTSNPN, CDR2 SVGIG (reference sequence). This CDR3 is 12 amino acids long. The CDR3 loop reads CAWTRGLYEQYF. In nucleotides, the CDR3 is TGTGCCTGGACGCGGGGACTCTACGAGCAGTACTTC.

This CDR3 is CASSFTDNTDTQYF. In DNA, the CDR3 is TGTGCCAGCAGCTTCACGGACAACACAGATACGCAGTATTTT. The chain is built from TRBV9 and TRBJ2-3; tentative D call: TRBD1 (5 bases). Per the germline V gene, CDR1 is SGDLS and CDR2 is YYNGEE. Trimming cost V 4 bases and J 2 bases, with 11 bases left between them. The CDR3 length is 14 residues.

This chain joins TRBV29-1 and TRBJ1-2; D not resolved. Between the trimmed V and J ends, which lost 4 bases and 4 bases, there was a span of 7 bases. The CDR3 sequence is 11 residues long. CDR1 is SQVTM, CDR2 ANQGSEA, per germline. CDR3 nucleotide sequence: TGCAGCGTTGTAACGGTCTATGGCTACACCTTC. Translation gives CSVVTVYGYTF.

The rearrangement joins TRBV11-2 to TRBJ1-4; no firm D call. Germline-derived CDR1 and CDR2 are SGHAT and FQNNGV. The CDR3 spans 15 residues. V was trimmed by 5 bases and J by 0 bases, leaving 10 bases between them. The CDR3 is CASSPLGTTNEKLFF. The DNA for the CDR3 is TGTGCCAGCAGCCCCCTTGGGACAACTAATGAAAAACTGTTTTTT.

This clone was seen a single time. The CDR3: CASSRLTGRRWDEQFF. The CDR3 DNA reads TGTGCCAGCAGTCGATTGACAGGGCGGAGGTGGGATGAGCAGTTCTTC. The rearrangement uses TRBV28 and TRBJ2-1, with 7 bases identical to TRBD1. CDR3 size: 16 residues. Germline values: CDR1 MDHEN, CDR2 SYDVKM. Germline trimming cut 5 bases from V and 8 bases from J; bases unmatched to any gene: 15.

The V and J genes are TRBV6-5 and TRBJ2-5; a possible D gene is TRBD2 (6 bases). The V and J ends lost 4 bases and 4 bases respectively, with 13 bases between them. The CDR3 length is 14 residues. CDR1 is MNHEY and CDR2 is SVGAGI in the germline V gene. The CDR3 sequence: CASSSPWGGETQYF. The CDR3 nucleotides are TGTGCCAGCAGTTCCCCCTGGGGAGGAGAGACCCAGTACTTC.

This sequence joins TRBV2 and TRBJ2-7; 11 bases are a match to TRBD1. The CDR3 has 15 amino acids. The germline V gene has CDR1 SNHLY and CDR2 FYNNEI. Germline trimming cut 2 bases from V and 7 bases from J; bases unmatched to any gene: 7. The CDR3 DNA sequence: TGTGCCAGCAGTGAACCTCCGGACAGGGGGCGAGAGCAGTACTTC. It specifies CASSEPPDRGREQYF.

The chain is built from TRBV28 and TRBJ2-7; D unclear. The V gene lost 1 base and the J gene lost 4 bases, with 11 bases spanning the gap. The CDR3 has 14 residues. Germline lookup yields CDR1 MDHEN and CDR2 SYDVKM. CDR3: CASSLLAAIYEQYF. CDR3 nucleotides: TGTGCCAGCAGTTTATTGGCAGCCATATACGAGCAGTACTTC.

This sequence joins TRBV28 and TRBJ1-5; perhaps TRBD1 as D (5 bases). V was trimmed by 3 bases and J by 3 bases, leaving 6 bases between them. CDR1 and CDR2 from the germline V gene are MDHEN and SYDVKM. The CDR3 covers 13 residues. CDR3 in amino acids: CASSLGPNQPQHF. As DNA, the CDR3 is TGTGCCAGCAGTTTGGGACCCAATCAGCCCCAGCATTTT.

The rearrangement joins TRBV30 to TRBJ2-1; D is unresolved. Germline V gene sequence: CDR1 GTSNPN, CDR2 SVGIG (reference sequence). The V end lost 0 bases, the J end lost 7 bases, and 10 bases lay between the germline ends. CDR3 length: 13 residues. In DNA form, the CDR3 reads TGTGCCTGGAGTGTTTCGTTGGTGAATGAGCAGTTCTTC. Residues: CAWSVSLVNEQFF.

The chain recombines TRBV11-2 with TRBJ1-2; the D is unclear. From germline, CDR1 is SGHAT and CDR2 FQNNGV. Deletions cut 1 base from V and 4 bases from J, with 7 bases between. The CDR3 is 13 residues long. Written as DNA, the CDR3 is TGTGCCAGCAGCTTAGGCAGGAGCTATGGCTACACCTTC. Amino acids: CASSLGRSYGYTF.

V gene TRBV30 combines with J gene TRBJ1-1, with a tentative D call TRBD1 (6 bases). The germline V gene has CDR1 GTSNPN and CDR2 SVGIG (reference sequence). The CDR3 contains 13 residues. V shed 2 bases and J shed 5 bases, with 12 bases lying between them. This chain's CDR3 is CAWSPGGVTEAFF. The CDR3 nucleotides are TGTGCCTGGAGTCCCGGGGGCGTGACTGAAGCTTTCTTT.

The V gene is TRBV11-2, the J gene TRBJ2-7; unclear D gene. The CDR3 covers 13 residues. Germline CDR1 is SGHAT and CDR2 is FQNNGV. With 3 bases removed from V and 6 bases from J, the gap between germline ends came to 12 bases. CDR3 sequence (DNA): TGTGCCAGCAGCTTCCGGAGTAGTTTCGAGCAGTACTTC. It yields the protein CASSFRSSFEQYF.

For this clone: A junction boundary mismatches the germline segment, possibly from a read error. The V call is TRBV4-2, the J call TRBJ2-1; D ambiguous. The germline CDR1 and CDR2 sequences are LGHNA and YNFKEQ. This CDR3 contains 10 residues. Here the CDR3 reads CASSQALGLF. DNA of the CDR3: TGTGCCAGCAGCCAAGCCCTAGGACTCTTC.

This CDR3 reads CASSLPGLGTGELFF. CDR3 DNA: TGTGCCAGTAGTCTACCGGGACTAGGAACCGGGGAGCTGTTTTTT. The chain has TRBV19 and TRBJ2-2, with 8 bases that match TRBD2. V gave up 5 bases and J gave up 5 bases; unmatched junction bases: 7. In germline, CDR1 is LNHDA, CDR2 SQIVND (reference sequence). The CDR3 is 15 amino acids.

V and J are TRBV5-4 and TRBJ2-7; D is unresolved. Germline values: CDR1 SGHNT, CDR2 YYREEE (reference sequence). The V and J ends lost 0 bases and 5 bases respectively, with 12 bases between them. The CDR3 consists of 14 residues. CDR3 in amino acids: CASSLEATPHEQYF. As DNA, the CDR3 is TGTGCCAGCAGCTTGGAGGCCACACCCCACGAGCAGTACTTC.

The rearrangement uses TRBV11-2 and TRBJ2-1; 8 bases are a match to TRBD1. V was clipped by 3 bases and J by 6 bases; unmatched bases: 13. This CDR3 is built from 17 residues. Germline V CDR1 and CDR2: SGHAT, FQNNGV. The CDR3 is CASSFSGGLTSGNEQFF. The CDR3 bases are TGTGCCAGCAGCTTTTCAGGGGGCCTTACGAGTGGCAATGAGCAGTTCTTC.

The chain couples TRBV2 to TRBJ2-1; D gene uncertain. Germline CDR1 reads SNHLY; CDR2 reads FYNNEI. The CDR3 covers 12 residues. The V end was cut by 7 bases, the J end by 6 bases, with 10 bases between. In nucleotides, the CDR3 is TGTGCCAGCACCGAAAAGCGCAATGAGCAGTTCTTC. This codes for CASTEKRNEQFF.

This clone was seen only once. The J gene is TRBJ2-1, the V gene TRBV28, with D unresolved. V was shortened by 6 bases and J by 5 bases, with 5 bases between the two germline ends. The CDR3 is made up of 11 amino acids. Germline V CDR1 and CDR2: MDHEN, SYDVKM. The CDR3 loop is CASSPHNEQFF. The CDR3 DNA is TGTGCCAGCAGCCCTCACAATGAGCAGTTCTTC. The variable domain in full, completed from reference TRBV28 and TRBJ2-1, reads DVKVTQSSRYLVKRTGEKVFLECVQDMDHENMFWYRQDPGLGLRLIYFSYDVKMKEKGDIPEGYSVSREKKERFSLILESASTNQTSMYLCASSPHNEQFFGPGTRLTVL.

The CDR3 sequence is CASSYPGQATREQYF. The CDR3 coding sequence is TGCGCCAGCAGTTACCCGGGACAGGCCACGAGGGAGCAGTACTTC. The rearrangement links TRBV5-1 to TRBJ2-7, with 8 bases that match TRBD1. CDR3 size: 15 residues. Germline CDR1 reads SGHRS; CDR2 reads YFSETQ. Trimming took 5 bases from V and 7 from J; bases not matched to a gene: 14.

The chain employs TRBV28 and TRBJ2-7; 13 bases are shared with TRBD2. The CDR3 length is 16 residues. V trimming: 6 bases; J trimming: 2 bases; junction bases outside the gene matches: 7. The V gene's germline CDR1 is MDHEN and CDR2 SYDVKM. The CDR3 sequence is CASSPIGLAGAYEQYF. Written as DNA, the CDR3 is TGTGCCAGCAGCCCTATCGGACTAGCGGGAGCCTACGAGCAGTACTTC.

This clone was observed a single time. The CDR3 region is CASSLIGKNIQYF. In nucleotides, the CDR3 is TGTGCCAGCAGCTTAATAGGAAAAAACATTCAGTACTTC. The chain is built from TRBV7-3 and TRBJ2-4; D is unresolved. Per the germline V gene, CDR1 is SGHTA and CDR2 is FQGTGA. This CDR3 is built from 13 residues. The V gene lost 1 base and the J gene lost 4 bases, with 5 bases spanning the gap.

The rearrangement links TRBV28 to TRBJ1-5; D is unresolved. This CDR3 has 15 residues. CDR1 MDHEN and CDR2 SYDVKM come from the germline V gene. Trimming pared 6 bases from V and 2 bases from J, leaving 14 bases between. The CDR3 DNA sequence: TGTGCCAGCAGCGCCGGGGTCCCGGGCAATCAGCCCCAGCATTTT. This sequence encodes CASSAGVPGNQPQHF.

This clone was detected a few times. The rearrangement links TRBV7-9 to TRBJ1-1; no firm D call. The CDR3 is 18 amino acids. Germline lookup yields CDR1 SEHNR and CDR2 FQNEAQ (reference sequence). V lost 5 bases and J 1 base, leaving 23 bases between the germline ends. This CDR3 is CASSPGPTNPAPNTEAFF. CDR3 DNA sequence: TGTGCCAGCAGCCCCGGCCCCACAAACCCCGCCCCGAACACTGAAGCTTTCTTT.

The CDR3 reads CASSQVRDTDTQYF. The CDR3 region has the DNA TGCGCCAGCAGCCAAGTGCGGGACACAGATACGCAGTATTTT. V is TRBV4-1 and J is TRBJ2-3; D may be TRBD2 (6 bases). V was cut by 1 base and J by 2 bases, with 7 bases left in between. Looked up from germline, CDR1 is MGHRA and CDR2 is YSYEKL. The CDR3 length is 14 residues.